The entry below describes one T cell receptor beta chain. The specificity of this receptor is unknown. No much larger clonotype is one base removed from it; base qualities were not supplied. The germline V end is reduced by 6 bases and the J end by 5 bases; junction bases left unmatched: 9. The germline V gene yields MDHEN for CDR1 and SYDVKM for CDR2. Spanning cysteine to phenylalanine, the CDR3 consists of 15 amino acids. Only CDR3 DNA remains: 45 bases, in frame from the first base. The immunoSEQ assay was used for TRB CDR3 sequencing and data processing of tumor genomic DNA. TCRdb limited this immuneACCESS table to in-frame rearrangements with V and J called. A share of clones is missing; checked studies link under half to unresolved V genes, and the rest is unexplained. The sample contains about 14,000 clones, approximately 80% of them found a single time. The leading ten clones occupy about a sixth of the sample.

This record comes from a study of T cell repertoires in Merkel cell carcinoma (dated by TCRdb to the late 2010s). Turning to the overall study: Patients who had received intralesional immunotherapy or systemic immune checkpoint blockade ahead of the biopsy were left out. Tetramer sorting, cloning and paired TCR sequencing of expanded tumor-infiltrating lymphocytes were first used to define MCPyV-specific clonotypes. A diagnosis of MCPyV-positive Merkel cell carcinoma and successful in vitro expansion of tumor-infiltrating lymphocytes were required for inclusion.

Points the paper makes about the study in general: Normal tissue biopsies were not studied.

Study subjects had biopsy-confirmed Merkel cell carcinoma that was MCPyV-positive, and every subject had positive serum antibodies to T-antigen. Genomic DNA was extracted from a handful of adjacent 10-micron frozen tumor sections without any cell sorting or culture. About 5 x 5 x 5 mm of tumor biopsy tissue was frozen in optimal cutting temperature compound. Hematoxylin and eosin scout sections confirmed abundant Merkel cell carcinoma and infiltrating cells in the frozen biopsy. The sample taken for sequencing was tumor tissue. The sequence joins TRBV28 to TRBJ1-3; TRBD1 agrees with 8 junctional bases. The origin of this receptor is an adult with Merkel cell carcinoma. The encoded CDR3 is CASSPPGGFRNTIYF. In nucleotide form, the sequence is TGTGCCAGCAGCCCACCAGGGGGCTTTAGAAACACCATATATTTT.